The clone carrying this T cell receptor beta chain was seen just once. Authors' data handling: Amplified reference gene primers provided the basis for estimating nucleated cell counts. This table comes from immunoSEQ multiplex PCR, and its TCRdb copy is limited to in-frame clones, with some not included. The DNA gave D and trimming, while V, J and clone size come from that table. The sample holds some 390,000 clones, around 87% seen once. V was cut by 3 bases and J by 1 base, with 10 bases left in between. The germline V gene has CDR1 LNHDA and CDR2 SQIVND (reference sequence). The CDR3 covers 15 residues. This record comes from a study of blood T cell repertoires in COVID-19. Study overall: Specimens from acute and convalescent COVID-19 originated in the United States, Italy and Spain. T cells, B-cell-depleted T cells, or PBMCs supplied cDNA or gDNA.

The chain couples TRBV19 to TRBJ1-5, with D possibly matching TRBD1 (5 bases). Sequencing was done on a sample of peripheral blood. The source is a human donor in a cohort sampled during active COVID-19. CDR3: CASSIRPGSNQPQHF. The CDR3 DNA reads TGTGCCAGTAGTATCCGGCCAGGGAGCAATCAGCCCCAGCATTTT.